What follows are 19 T cell receptor beta chains derived from one specimen sequenced in a study of a mutant IDH1 vaccine in newly diagnosed glioma. Method: immunoSEQ multiplex PCR; TCRdb's copy keeps in-frame clones and lacks some. The repertoire has around 59,000 clones, about 91% of them found once; the top ten carry 2.5% to 3%. Time point meaning: baseline, week 1 (first vaccination visit). Treatment indicated: pre-vaccination baseline after standard-of-care therapy. This specimen consisted of PBMCs, obtained from a glioma patient treated with radiotherapy, temozolomide or both. Every receptor here comes from a man aged 45-65 years with glioma.

The chain links TRBV6-5 to TRBJ1-1; 8 bases map to TRBD1. Germline V gives CDR1 MNHEY, CDR2 SVGAGI. V lost 6 bases, J lost 13 bases, and 10 bases stayed unmatched. The CDR3 has 12 residues. The CDR3 loop reads CASSSPTGEVFF. The CDR3 region has the DNA TGTGCCAGCAGCTCCCCGACAGGGGAGGTTTTCTTT.

V and J are TRBV19 and TRBJ1-6; 7 nucleotides match TRBD1. Germline CDR1 and CDR2: LNHDA and SQIVND (reference sequence). The CDR3 is 16 residues long. V shed 3 bases and J 8 bases; nucleotides not matched to a gene: 10. CDR3 in amino acids: CASSIRGGRGDSPLHF. CDR3 coding DNA: TGTGCCAGTAGTATTCGTGGGGGCAGGGGGGATTCACCCCTCCACTTT.

This chain joins TRBV28 and TRBJ1-1; D gene uncertain. Looked up from germline, CDR1 is MDHEN and CDR2 is SYDVKM. Trimming shortened V by 5 bases and J by 8 bases, and 15 bases separated the two germline ends. The CDR3 loop spans 13 amino acids. The CDR3 reads CASSNTGLREAFF. In DNA, the CDR3 is TGTGCCAGCAGTAATACCGGCCTTCGCGAAGCTTTCTTT.

V usage is TRBV29-1 and J usage is TRBJ2-2; D gene uncertain. CDR1 is SQVTM, CDR2 ANQGSEA, per germline. V gave up 5 bases and J gave up 2 bases, with 9 bases separating them. The CDR3 loop spans 13 amino acids. The CDR3 region is CSVRQINTGELFF. The CDR3 DNA is TGCAGCGTTCGGCAGATTAACACCGGGGAGCTGTTTTTT.

The chain employs TRBV6-1 and TRBJ2-1; 7 nucleotides match TRBD2. This CDR3 region has 18 residues. The V gene's germline CDR1 is MNHNS and CDR2 SASEGT. The V segment lost 2 bases and the J segment 7 bases; nucleotides outside the gene matches: 17. The CDR3 spells CASSEYNWLAASSNEQFF. The CDR3 DNA reads TGTGCCAGCAGTGAATATAATTGGCTAGCGGCCTCGTCTAATGAGCAGTTCTTC.

The chain recombines TRBV28 with TRBJ1-2; weak D call: TRBD1 (6 bases). Germline CDR1 MDHEN, CDR2 SYDVKM. There are 13 residues in the CDR3. The V end was cut by 5 bases, the J end by 8 bases, with 15 bases between. CDR3 sequence reads: CASSGWGARGYTF. DNA for the CDR3: TGTGCCAGCAGTGGATGGGGGGCAAGGGGCTACACCTTC.

The chain links TRBV30 to TRBJ2-1; 9 positions match TRBD1. Germline V CDR1 and CDR2: GTSNPN, SVGIG (reference sequence). CDR3 size: 13 residues. After removal of 3 bases from V and 9 bases from J, the junction contained 6 bases not matched to a gene. CDR3 DNA sequence: TGTGCCTGGAGAACACAGGGGGCTGGTGAGCAGTTCTTC. The encoded protein is CAWRTQGAGEQFF. The variable domain in full, completed from reference TRBV30 and TRBJ2-1, reads SQTIHQWPATLVQPVGSPLSLECTVEGTSNPNLYWYRQAAGRGLQLLFYSVGIGQISSEVPQNLSASRPQDRQFILSSKKLLLSDSGFYLCAWRTQGAGEQFFGPGTRLTVL.

This chain connects TRBV7-9 to TRBJ2-7; D remains ambiguous. Trimming cost V 5 bases and J 0 bases, with 2 bases left between them. The CDR3 consists of 11 residues. The V gene's germline CDR1 is SEHNR and CDR2 FQNEAQ (reference sequence). CDR3 in DNA: TGTGCCAGCAGCCACTCCTACGAGCAGTACTTC. It is translated as CASSHSYEQYF.

DNA of the CDR3: TGTGCCAGCAGCAAACTAGCGGAAACCGGGGAGCTGTTTTTT. Amino acid sequence: CASSKLAETGELFF. The genes are TRBV7-9 and TRBJ2-2, with 8 bases aligning to TRBD2. Trimming took 5 bases from V and 5 from J; bases not matched to a gene: 4. Germline CDR1 is SEHNR and CDR2 is FQNEAQ (reference sequence). The CDR3 contains 14 residues.

The count of this clone is one. The chain combines TRBV25-1 with TRBJ1-4; D not resolved. This CDR3 comprises 15 residues. Germline lookup yields CDR1 MGHDK and CDR2 SYGVNS. The V and J ends lost 5 bases and 2 bases respectively, with 12 bases between them. CDR3 protein: CASSSGRGTNEKLFF. CDR3 nucleotide sequence: TGTGCCAGCAGTTCCGGCAGAGGCACTAATGAAAAACTGTTTTTT. Full variable domain (missing parts from reference TRBV25-1 and TRBJ1-4): EADIYQTPRYLVIGTGKKITLECSQTMGHDKMYWYQQDPGMELHLIHYSYGVNSTEKGDLSSESTVSRIRTEHFPLTLESARPSHTSQYLCASSSGRGTNEKLFFGSGTQLSVL.

V and J are TRBV11-3 and TRBJ1-1, with D unresolved. The germline V gene has CDR1 SGHNT and CDR2 YENEEA. Trimming pared 1 base from V and 6 bases from J, leaving 6 bases between. This CDR3 region has 12 residues. The CDR3 DNA sequence: TGTGCCAGCAGCTTAGGCAACGCTGAAGCTTTCTTT. This encodes CASSLGNAEAFF. Full variable domain (outside the CDR3, taken from reference TRBV11-3 and TRBJ1-1): EAGVVQSPRYKIIEKKQPVAFWCNPISGHNTLYWYLQNLGQGPELLIRYENEEAVDDSQLPKDRFSAERLKGVDSTLKIQPAELGDSAVYLCASSLGNAEAFFGQGTRLTVV.

For the CDR3, the DNA is TGTGCTAGTGGTTTGAGAGAGACCCAGTACTTC. Its translation is CASGLRETQYF. V is TRBV12-5 and J is TRBJ2-5; D remains unclear. Germline V gene lookup returns CDR1 LGHNT and CDR2 FRNRAP. Trimming removed 2 bases at V and 4 bases at J, with 2 bases between. The CDR3 is 11 amino acids.

The rearrangement joins TRBV7-8 to TRBJ1-1; no reliable D call. The CDR3 runs to 14 residues. Trimming shortened V by 6 bases and J by 3 bases, and 14 bases separated the two germline ends. Germline V gives CDR1 SGHVS, CDR2 FQNEAQ. CDR3 sequence reads: CASRGWTADTEAFF. The CDR3 coding sequence is TGTGCCAGCAGGGGTTGGACGGCGGACACTGAAGCTTTCTTT.

V is TRBV19 and J is TRBJ1-1, with a tentative D call TRBD1 (5 bases). The V gene's germline CDR1 is LNHDA and CDR2 SQIVND (reference sequence). This CDR3 has 13 amino acids. Trimming took off 3 bases at V and 10 bases at J, with 15 bases between the two ends. The CDR3 DNA follows: TGTGCCAGTAGTATCGGGGCAGGAACGGCAGCTTTCTTT. It specifies CASSIGAGTAAFF.

This chain uses TRBV6-4 with TRBJ2-3; TRBD1 might be the D (6 bases). The V gene lost 3 bases and the J gene lost 0 bases, with 10 bases spanning the gap. The germline CDR1 and CDR2 sequences are MRHNA and SNTAGT. The CDR3 totals 15 residues. The CDR3 DNA reads as TGTGCCAGCAGTGAAGGGGGAACTAGCACAGATACGCAGTATTTT. Protein product: CASSEGGTSTDTQYF.

The V call is TRBV18, the J call TRBJ2-4; D is uncertain. The CDR3 sequence is 15 residues long. Germline lookup yields CDR1 KGHSH and CDR2 LQKENI. Deletions cut 2 bases from V and 0 bases from J, with 8 bases between. CDR3 sequence reads: CASSPAAVAKNIQYF. CDR3 DNA: TGTGCCAGCTCACCAGCAGCCGTAGCCAAAAACATTCAGTACTTC.

This clone was counted only a few times. This specimen includes other DNA sequences encoding the same CDR3. The V and J genes are TRBV4-3 and TRBJ1-2; D unclear. CDR3 length equals 14 residues. V lost 1 base and J 2 bases, leaving 8 bases between the germline ends. Germline loops: CDR1 LGHNA, CDR2 YSLEER. The CDR3 DNA reads TGCGCCAGCAGCCAAGGGGGTGGAAACTATGGCTACACCTTC. This translates into CASSQGGGNYGYTF.

The chain uses TRBV29-1 and TRBJ2-4, with D tentatively TRBD2 (5 bases). The CDR3 spans 13 residues. Germline values: CDR1 SQVTM, CDR2 ANQGSEA. The ends were cut back, 7 bases at V and 7 bases at J, with 17 bases in the middle. CDR3 nucleotide sequence: TGCAGCGCCTCCGAGCCCCCGGGGAACATTCAGTACTTC. It translates to CSASEPPGNIQYF. Full variable domain (remainder filled in from reference TRBV29-1 and TRBJ2-4): SAVISQKPSRDICQRGTSLTIQCQVDSQVTMMFWYRQQPGQSLTLIATANQGSEATYESGFVIDKFPISRPNLTFSTLTVSNMSPEDSSIYLCSASEPPGNIQYFGAGTRLSVL.

J is TRBJ2-3 and V is TRBV5-1; possible D gene TRBD1, 6 bases. This CDR3 spans 13 amino acids. From germline, CDR1 is SGHRS and CDR2 YFSETQ. Trimming removed 0 bases from V and 9 bases from J, with 11 bases in between. Here the CDR3 reads CASSLVPGETQYF. The CDR3 DNA reads TGCGCCAGCAGCTTGGTTCCAGGGGAGACGCAGTATTTT.